The 15 T cell receptor beta chains below were found in one sample sequenced in a study of T cells in Graves' hyperthyroidism and ophthalmopathy (dated by TCRdb to between 2019 and 2020). Libraries came from multiplex PCR. TCRdb names Illumina HiSeq 2000 as the instrument used. The TCR beta CDR3 regions were amplified from RNA transcripts. A first-round RT-PCR of the TCR CDR3 used the HTBI primer set with the Qiagen OneStep RT-PCR kit. TCRdb reran the public reads through fastp at Q25 and MiXCR, keeping productive beta chains. Rows are combined by CDR3 protein, so each entry shows the most common genes and DNA. Across this sample there are hundreds of thousands of distinct CDR3 sequences, with approximately 15% seen only once. Jointly, the top ten make up 9.5% to 13% of the sample. Sample: blood. The receptors come from a young woman with Graves' hyperthyroidism.

The chain is built from TRBV2 and TRBJ2-1, with TRBD2 matching over 7 bases. The CDR3 has 14 amino acids. CDR1 is SNHLY, CDR2 FYNNEI, per germline. Unmatched junction bases numbered 6, after V lost 3 bases and J lost 7 bases. The CDR3, as DNA: TGTGCCAGCAGTGAGGGCGGGAGAAATAATGAGCAGTTCTTC. Translated: CASSEGGRNNEQFF.

There are many counts of this clonotype. The rearrangement uses TRBV28 and TRBJ1-4, with no clear D. Germline CDR1 MDHEN, CDR2 SYDVKM. This CDR3 region has 15 residues. Between the trimmed V and J ends, which lost 3 bases and 0 bases, there was a span of 8 bases. The CDR3 bases are TGTGCCAGCAGTTTTGCACGTGCAACTAATGAAAAACTGTTTTTT. Its translation: CASSFARATNEKLFF.

This clonotype appeared a few times. This chain joins TRBV5-1 and TRBJ1-4, with D hard to call. Per germline, CDR1 SGHRS and CDR2 YFSETQ. CDR3 length equals 14 residues. The V gene lost 0 bases and the J gene lost 8 bases, with 11 bases spanning the gap. In DNA, the CDR3 is TGCGCCAGCAGCTTGGTTCCAGTATCGGAAAAACTGTTTTTT. Protein: CASSLVPVSEKLFF.

This clonotype was picked up many times. This chain connects TRBV12-3 or TRBV12-4 to TRBJ2-3; D is uncertain. The CDR3 loop spans 15 amino acids. V was pared by 0 bases and J by 2 bases, with 9 bases between. The CDR3 sequence: CASSLALWVTDTQYF. CDR3 nucleotide sequence: TGTGCCAGCAGTTTAGCCCTCTGGGTCACAGATACGCAGTATTTT.

The V gene is TRBV2, the J gene TRBJ1-2, with D unresolved. V was clipped by 5 bases and J by 3 bases, with 10 bases between them. This CDR3 contains 13 residues. CDR1 is SNHLY, CDR2 FYNNEI, per germline. The CDR3 loop reads CASSLDTYYGYTF. The CDR3 DNA reads TGTGCCAGCAGTCTTGACACGTACTATGGCTACACCTTC.

This clonotype was seen ten or more times. V and J are TRBV27 and TRBJ2-7; possible D gene TRBD2, 5 bases. This CDR3 comprises 14 residues. Germline CDR1 and CDR2: MNHEY and SMNVEV (reference sequence). Trimming removed 1 base at V and 7 bases at J, with 14 bases between. DNA of the CDR3: TGTGCCAGCAGTTTATACGCGCCATCGGGAGAGCAGTACTTC. The encoded protein is CASSLYAPSGEQYF.

The table lists this clonotype with a few counts. The chain carries TRBV6-2 or TRBV6-3 and TRBJ2-1; 8 positions agree with TRBD2. Germline assignment: CDR1 MNHEY and CDR2 SVGEGT. Trimming at V came to 7 bases and at J to 7 bases, leaving 15 bases not matched to a gene. The CDR3 length is 16 residues. The CDR3 DNA follows: TGTGCCAGCACCACCTTATACGGGACTAGTGTTAATGAGCAGTTCTTC. Encoded protein: CASTTLYGTSVNEQFF.

In its sample, this clonotype was seen many times. This chain connects TRBV20-1 to TRBJ2-7; D is unresolved. V lost 0 bases to trimming and J lost 3 bases, with 9 bases between them. CDR3 length: 13 amino acids. Looked up from germline, CDR1 is DFQATT and CDR2 is SNEGSKA (reference sequence). The CDR3 bases are TGCAGTGCTAGAGATCCGCGGTTCTACGAGCAGTACTTC. It encodes CSARDPRFYEQYF.

Ten or more counts support this clonotype. V is TRBV11-2 and J is TRBJ2-7; D is perhaps TRBD2 (6 bases). The V end was cut by 3 bases, the J end by 4 bases, with 10 bases between. CDR1 is SGHAT, CDR2 FQNNGV, per germline. The CDR3 sequence is 13 residues long. The CDR3 loop is CASSLQGLYEQYF. For the CDR3, the DNA is TGTGCCAGCAGCTTGCAAGGACTATACGAGCAGTACTTC.

The chain is built from TRBV9 and TRBJ2-2; 8 nucleotides match TRBD2. The CDR3 length is 15 residues. The ends lost 7 bases at V and 4 bases at J; junction bases unmatched: 9. The V gene's germline CDR1 is SGDLS and CDR2 YYNGEE. CDR3 residues: CASSGIAGPTGELFF. CDR3 bases: TGTGCCAGCTCAGGGATAGCGGGACCCACCGGGGAGCTGTTTTTT.

This clonotype was found a few times. V and J are TRBV7-9 and TRBJ2-2, with D tentatively TRBD1 (5 bases). This CDR3 region has 14 residues. Germline CDR1 SEHNR, CDR2 FQNEAQ (reference sequence). The V and J ends lost 6 bases and 3 bases respectively, with 11 bases between them. DNA of the CDR3: TGTGCCAGCAGGACAGTCTTCGACACCGGGGAGCTGTTTTTT. This codes for CASRTVFDTGELFF.

A word on this clonotype: A much larger clone sits a single nucleotide away, making a read error possible. The CDR3 is CASSQYTGHHYGHTF. The DNA for the CDR3 is TGTGCCAGCAGCCAATACACGGGACACCACTATGGCCACACCTTC. The chain recombines TRBV3-1 with TRBJ1-2; perhaps TRBD1 as D (6 bases). Germline lookup yields CDR1 LGHDT and CDR2 YNNKEL (reference sequence). This CDR3 is built from 15 residues.

The rearrangement uses TRBV6-5 and TRBJ2-5; D unresolved. Germline CDR1 and CDR2: MNHEY and SVGAGI. V was trimmed by 0 bases and J by 9 bases, leaving 14 bases between them. This CDR3 contains 14 residues. Written as DNA, the CDR3 is TGTGCCAGCAGTTACTCGAGGACGACCGTCGCCCAGTACTTC. Translation gives CASSYSRTTVAQYF.

This clonotype was observed at least ten times. The chain carries TRBV7-8 and TRBJ2-1; D may match TRBD1 or TRBD2 (5 bases each). The CDR3 sequence is 14 residues long. Per germline, CDR1 SGHVS and CDR2 FQNEAQ. Trimming shortened V by 0 bases and J by 12 bases, and 15 bases separated the two germline ends. CDR3 in DNA: TGTGCCAGCAGCTTAGCTCCGACCCGAGGGGTGCAGTTCTTC. Residues: CASSLAPTRGVQFF.

This clonotype occurred a few times. The CDR3 spells CASSFTATGNEAFF. The CDR3 DNA follows: TGTGCCAGTAGCTTTACAGCAACTGGGAATGAAGCTTTCTTT. This chain uses TRBV19 with TRBJ1-1; no definite D call. The germline V gene has CDR1 LNHDA and CDR2 SQIVND (reference sequence). Deletions cut 6 bases from V and 7 bases from J, with 18 bases between. The CDR3 length is 14 residues.